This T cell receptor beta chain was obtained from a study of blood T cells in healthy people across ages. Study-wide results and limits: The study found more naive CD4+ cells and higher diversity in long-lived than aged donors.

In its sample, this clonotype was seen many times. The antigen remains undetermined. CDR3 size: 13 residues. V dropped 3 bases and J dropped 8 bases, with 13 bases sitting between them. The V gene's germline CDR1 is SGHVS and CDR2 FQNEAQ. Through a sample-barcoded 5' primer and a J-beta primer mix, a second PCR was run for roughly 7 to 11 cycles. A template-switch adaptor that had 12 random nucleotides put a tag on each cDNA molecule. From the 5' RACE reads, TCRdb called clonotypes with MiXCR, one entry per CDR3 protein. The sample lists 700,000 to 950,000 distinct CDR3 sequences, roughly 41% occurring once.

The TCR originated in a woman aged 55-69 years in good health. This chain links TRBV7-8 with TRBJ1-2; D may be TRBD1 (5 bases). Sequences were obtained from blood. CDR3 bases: TGTGCCAGCAGCTTGGGTGTTTCAGGGGGCTACACCTTC. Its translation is CASSLGVSGGYTF.